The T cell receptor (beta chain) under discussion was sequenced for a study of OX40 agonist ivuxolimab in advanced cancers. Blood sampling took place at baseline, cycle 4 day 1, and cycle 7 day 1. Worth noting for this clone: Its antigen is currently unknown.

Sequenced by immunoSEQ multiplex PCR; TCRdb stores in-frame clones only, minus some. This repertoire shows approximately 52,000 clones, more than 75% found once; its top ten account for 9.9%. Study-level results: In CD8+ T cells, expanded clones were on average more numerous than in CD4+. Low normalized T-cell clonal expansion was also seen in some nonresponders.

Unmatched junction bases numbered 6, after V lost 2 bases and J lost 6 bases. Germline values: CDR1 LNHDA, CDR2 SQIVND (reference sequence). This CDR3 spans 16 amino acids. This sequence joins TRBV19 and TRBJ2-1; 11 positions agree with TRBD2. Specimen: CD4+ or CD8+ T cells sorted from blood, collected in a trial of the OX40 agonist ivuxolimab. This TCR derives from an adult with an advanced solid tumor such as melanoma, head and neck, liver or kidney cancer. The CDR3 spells CASSIRSLAGGNEQFF. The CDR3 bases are TGTGCCAGTAGTATAAGGAGTCTAGCGGGGGGCAATGAGCAGTTCTTC.